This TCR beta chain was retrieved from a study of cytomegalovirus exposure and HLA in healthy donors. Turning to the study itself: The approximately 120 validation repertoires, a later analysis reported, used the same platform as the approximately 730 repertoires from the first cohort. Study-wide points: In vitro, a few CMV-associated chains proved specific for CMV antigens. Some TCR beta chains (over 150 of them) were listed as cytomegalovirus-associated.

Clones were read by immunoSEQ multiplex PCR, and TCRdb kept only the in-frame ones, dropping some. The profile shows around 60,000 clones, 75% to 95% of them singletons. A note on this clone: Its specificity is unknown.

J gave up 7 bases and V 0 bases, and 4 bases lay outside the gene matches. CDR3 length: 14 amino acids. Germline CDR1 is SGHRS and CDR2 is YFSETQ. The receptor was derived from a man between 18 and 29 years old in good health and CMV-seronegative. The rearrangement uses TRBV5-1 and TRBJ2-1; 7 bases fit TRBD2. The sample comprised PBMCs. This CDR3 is CASSLVLARNEQFF. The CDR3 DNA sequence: TGCGCCAGCAGCTTGGTACTAGCGCGGAATGAGCAGTTCTTC.